These 10 T cell receptor beta chains came from one sample sequenced in a study of brain metastases from non-small cell lung cancer. TCRdb's copy holds only in-frame clones and misses some; the assay was immunoSEQ multiplex PCR. The data contain just over 3,000 clones, just over 85% of them singletons. The sequencing sample was made of primary lung tumor tissue. These receptors were collected from a donor over 35 with non-small cell lung cancer.

The chain carries TRBV7-3 and TRBJ2-3; a weak D match, TRBD2 (6 bases). This CDR3 is 14 amino acids long. V lost 5 bases to trimming and J lost 4 bases, with 13 bases between them. The germline V gene has CDR1 SGHTA and CDR2 FQGTGA. CDR3 sequence (DNA): TGTGCCAGCAGCCTAATGGGAGGCGCAGATACGCAGTATTTT. It specifies CASSLMGGADTQYF.

The chain carries TRBV6-5 and TRBJ2-1; 13 bases match TRBD2. The CDR3 is 14 amino acids. Germline V lookup: CDR1 MNHEY, CDR2 SVGAGI. After removal of 5 bases from V and 8 bases from J, the junction contained 3 bases not matched to a gene. The CDR3 here is CASSLGLAGDEQFF. In DNA form, the CDR3 reads TGTGCCAGCAGTCTTGGACTAGCGGGAGATGAGCAGTTCTTC.

This clone has just a few counts. The chain is built from TRBV10-3 and TRBJ1-2, with 8 bases lining up with TRBD1. The CDR3 runs to 14 residues. V shed 3 bases, J shed 3 bases, and the junction held 3 bases outside the gene matches. Germline V gives CDR1 ENHRY, CDR2 SYGVKD. The CDR3 protein is CAISDLQGDYGYTF. The DNA of the CDR3 is TGTGCCATCAGTGACCTACAGGGGGACTATGGCTACACCTTC.

The chain uses TRBV6-2 or TRBV6-3 and TRBJ2-7; D uncertain. Trimming pared 1 base from V and 2 bases from J, leaving 15 bases between. The CDR3 sequence is 16 residues long. Germline V gene sequence: CDR1 MNHEY, CDR2 SVGEGT. This CDR3 is CASSYFTQYPAYEQYF. The CDR3 region has the DNA TGTGCCAGCAGTTACTTCACGCAGTATCCCGCCTACGAGCAGTACTTC.

V and J are TRBV20-1 and TRBJ2-1; tentative D call: TRBD2 (6 bases). The V gene lost 3 bases and the J gene lost 7 bases, with 13 bases spanning the gap. CDR1 is DFQATT, CDR2 SNEGSKA, per germline (reference sequence). The CDR3 sequence is 13 residues long. CDR3 sequence reads: CSASHGGTNEQFF. Here the CDR3 DNA reads TGCAGTGCTAGTCATGGGGGGACGAATGAGCAGTTCTTC.

This clone was observed once. Other DNA sequences of this sample code for an identical CDR3. The chain couples TRBV28 to TRBJ2-7; D unclear. CDR3 length: 15 residues. The germline V gene encodes CDR1 MDHEN and CDR2 SYDVKM. With 7 bases removed from V and 3 bases from J, the gap between germline ends came to 19 bases. The CDR3 loop reads CASTSNDRESYEQYF. The CDR3 DNA reads as TGTGCCAGCACCTCAAACGATAGGGAAAGCTACGAGCAGTACTTC.

Remarks on this clone: The junction shows a germline mismatch at one end, possibly a read error. The chain combines TRBV7-3 with TRBJ2-3; D tentatively fits TRBD1 or TRBD2 (6 bases each). Per the germline V gene, CDR1 is SGHTA and CDR2 is FQGTGA. The CDR3 covers 15 residues. CDR3 amino acids: CTSSLLGGFTDTQYF. The CDR3 DNA reads TGTACCAGCAGCTTATTGGGGGGCTTCACAGATACGCAGTATTTT.

CDR3 DNA: TGTGCCAGCAGTGTCCGGGGCCGGGCCTACGAGCAGTACTTC. Translating it yields CASSVRGRAYEQYF. This chain links TRBV11-2 with TRBJ2-7; the D call may be TRBD1 or TRBD2 (5 bases each). This CDR3 contains 14 residues. Germline CDR1 SGHAT, CDR2 FQNNGV. The ends were cut back, 6 bases at V and 2 bases at J, with 14 bases in the middle.

The sample holds one count of this clone. The chain carries TRBV6-2 or TRBV6-3 and TRBJ2-7, with 7 bases fitting TRBD1. CDR3 length equals 15 residues. Germline CDR1 and CDR2: MNHEY and SVGEGT. V gave up 0 bases and J gave up 2 bases; unmatched junction bases: 4. DNA of the CDR3: TGTGCCAGCAGTTACTCCTGGACAGGAACCTACGAGCAGTACTTC. Amino acids: CASSYSWTGTYEQYF.

The chain has TRBV11-3 and TRBJ1-1; unclear D gene. Trimming pared 2 bases from V and 3 bases from J, leaving 7 bases between. The CDR3 is 13 residues long. Per the germline V gene, CDR1 is SGHNT and CDR2 is YENEEA. CDR3 bases: TGTGCCAGCAGCTTATCAGTATACACTGAAGCTTTCTTT. Translating it yields CASSLSVYTEAFF.